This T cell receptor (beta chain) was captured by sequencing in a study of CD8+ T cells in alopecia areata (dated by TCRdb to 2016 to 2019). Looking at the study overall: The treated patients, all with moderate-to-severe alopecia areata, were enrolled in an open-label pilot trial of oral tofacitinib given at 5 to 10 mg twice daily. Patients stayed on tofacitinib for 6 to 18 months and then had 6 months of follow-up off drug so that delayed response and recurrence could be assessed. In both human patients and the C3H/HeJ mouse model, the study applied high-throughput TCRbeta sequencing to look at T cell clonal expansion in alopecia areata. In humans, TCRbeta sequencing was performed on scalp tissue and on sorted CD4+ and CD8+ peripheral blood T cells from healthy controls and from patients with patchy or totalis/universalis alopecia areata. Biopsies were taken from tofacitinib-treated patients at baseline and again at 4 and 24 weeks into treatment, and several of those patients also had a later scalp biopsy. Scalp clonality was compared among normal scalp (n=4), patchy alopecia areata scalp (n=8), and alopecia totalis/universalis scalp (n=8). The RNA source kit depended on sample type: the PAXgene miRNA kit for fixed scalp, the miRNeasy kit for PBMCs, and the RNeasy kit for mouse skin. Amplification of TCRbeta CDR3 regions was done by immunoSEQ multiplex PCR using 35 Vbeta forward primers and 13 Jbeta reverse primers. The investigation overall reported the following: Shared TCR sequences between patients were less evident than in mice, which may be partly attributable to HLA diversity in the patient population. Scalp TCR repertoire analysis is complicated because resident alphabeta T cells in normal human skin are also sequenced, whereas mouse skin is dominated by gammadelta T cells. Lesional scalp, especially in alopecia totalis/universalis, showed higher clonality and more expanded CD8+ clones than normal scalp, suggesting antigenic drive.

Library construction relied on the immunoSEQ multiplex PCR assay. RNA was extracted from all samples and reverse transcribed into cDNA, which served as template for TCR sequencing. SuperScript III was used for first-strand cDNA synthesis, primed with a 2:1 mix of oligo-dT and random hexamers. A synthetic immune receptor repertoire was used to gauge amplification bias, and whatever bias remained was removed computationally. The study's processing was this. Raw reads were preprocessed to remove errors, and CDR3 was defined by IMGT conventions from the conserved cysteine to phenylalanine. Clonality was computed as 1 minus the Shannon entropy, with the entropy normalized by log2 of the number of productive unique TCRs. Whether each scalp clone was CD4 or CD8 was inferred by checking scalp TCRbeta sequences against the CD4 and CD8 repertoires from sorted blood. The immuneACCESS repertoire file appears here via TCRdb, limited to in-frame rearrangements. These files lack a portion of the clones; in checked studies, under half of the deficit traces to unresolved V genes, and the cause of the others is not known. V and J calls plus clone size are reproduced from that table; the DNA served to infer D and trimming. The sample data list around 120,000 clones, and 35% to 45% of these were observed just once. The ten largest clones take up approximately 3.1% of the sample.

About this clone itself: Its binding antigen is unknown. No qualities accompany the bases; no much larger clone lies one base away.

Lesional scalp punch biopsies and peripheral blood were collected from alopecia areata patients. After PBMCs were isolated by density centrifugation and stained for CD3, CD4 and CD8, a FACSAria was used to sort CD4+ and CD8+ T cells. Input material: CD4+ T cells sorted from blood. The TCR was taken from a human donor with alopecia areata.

The DNA reads TGTGCCAGCAGCTATGGACAGGGAGGAGATACGCAGTATTTT. Translated, it gives CASSYGQGGDTQYF. The sequence joins TRBV7-2 to TRBJ2-3, and 8 junctional nucleotides match TRBD1. For CDR1 and CDR2, the germline V gene lists SGHTA and FQGNSA. At the junction V is shortened by 4 bases and J by 5 bases; bases outside the gene matches: 5. The cysteine opens and the phenylalanine closes a CDR3 of 14 amino acids. Here the CDR3 DNA is all that survives: 42 bases in frame from base 1.